Listed below are T cell receptor beta chains from one sample, sequenced in a study of regulatory T cells in long-lasting Graves disease. Via MiXCR, TCRdb re-called the multiplex PCR reads, giving one row per CDR3 protein. This table has about 530,000 distinct CDR3 sequences, roughly 15% appearing once. The data were also submitted as part of a second study, on T cells in Graves' hyperthyroidism and ophthalmopathy.

The sequencing used peripheral blood mononuclear cells (PBMCs), collected at new diagnosis, from a patient treated with antithyroid drugs. The receptors come from a woman aged 35 to 60 with Graves disease. Each CDR3 is given with its conserved first and last residue. A D gene is named only where the DNA matches it firmly. Size values are once, few and many counts, or a class for expanded clones, and some rows have none.

>TRBJ2-5|TRBV4-1|-|-
TGCGCCAGCAGCTCCCAGGCTGGGGGGCTCGAGACCCAGTACTTC
CASSSQAGGLETQYF
>TRBJ2-3|TRBV6-5|-|TRBD2
TGTGCCAGCAGTTCACTTAGCGGGGGGGCATCAGATACGCAGTATTTT
CASSSLSGGASDTQYF
>TRBJ2-1|TRBV5-5|few|-
TGTGCCAGCAGCCCGGGACTCCCTGTCCACAATGAGCAGTTCTTC
CASSPGLPVHNEQFF
>TRBJ2-1|TRBV12-3/TRBV12-4|many|TRBD2
TGTGCCAGCAGGAAACTAGCGGGGGGTGGCAATGAGCAGTTCTTC
CASRKLAGGGNEQFF
>TRBJ1-1|TRBV6-1|few|-
TGTGCCAGCAATTGGGACCCTGGGAGCACTGAAGCTTTCTTT
CASNWDPGSTEAFF
>TRBJ2-5|TRBV7-9|few|TRBD2
TGTGCCAGCAGCTTATTCGCTAGCGGGCAAGAGACCCAGTACTTC
CASSLFASGQETQYF
>TRBJ2-2|TRBV5-5|many|-
TGTGCCAGCAGCTGGATGGAGGTTGGGACCGGGGAGCTGTTTTTT
CASSWMEVGTGELFF
>TRBJ2-4|TRBV9|-|TRBD2
TGTGCCAGCAGCTCCTCTGGTGCGGGGGGCCCAGCCAAAAACATTCAGTACTTC
CASSSSGAGGPAKNIQYF
>TRBJ2-7|TRBV19|few|-
TGTGCCAGTAGTATTGGGGTAGACGAGCAGTACTTC
CASSIGVDEQYF
>TRBJ1-6|TRBV2|many|-
TGTGCCAGCAGTGATGGGGGACCCTATCTACCCCTCCACTTT
CASSDGGPYLPLHF
>TRBJ1-2|TRBV20-1|-|-
TGCAGTGCTAGAGGGGTGGTCGGAGCCTATGGCTACACCTTC
CSARGVVGAYGYTF
>TRBJ2-7|TRBV18|many|TRBD1
TGTGCCAGCTCACGCTTTCAGGGGGAGTCCTCCTACGAGCAGTACTTC
CASSRFQGESSYEQYF
>TRBJ2-5|TRBV11-1|many|-
TGTGCCAGCAGCTTTCGGCGGGCCCAAGAGACCCAGTACTTC
CASSFRRAQETQYF
>TRBJ2-7|TRBV12-3/TRBV12-4|many|-
TGTGCCAGCCGTAAGGGGGGGTCCTACGAGCAGTACTTC
CASRKGGSYEQYF
>TRBJ2-1|TRBV29-1|few|-
TGCAGCGGGATGCGACAGGTTGGTGAGCAGTTCTTC
CSGMRQVGEQFF
>TRBJ1-5|TRBV6-5|many|-
TGTGCCAGCAGTTACTCATGGCCCAGCAATCAGCCCCAGCATTTT
CASSYSWPSNQPQHF
>TRBJ2-7|TRBV25-1|-|-
TGTGCCAGCAGTGAACTGGGGTCGGTATACGAGCAGTACTTC
CASSELGSVYEQYF
>TRBJ2-3|TRBV7-9|many|-
TGTGCCAGCAGCTTCACTTCGGGTACGCAGTATTTT
CASSFTSGTQYF